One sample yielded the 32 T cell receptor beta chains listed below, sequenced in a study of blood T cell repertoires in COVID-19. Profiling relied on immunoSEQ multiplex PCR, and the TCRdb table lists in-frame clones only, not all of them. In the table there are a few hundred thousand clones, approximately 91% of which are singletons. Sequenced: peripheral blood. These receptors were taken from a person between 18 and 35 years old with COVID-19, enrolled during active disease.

The CDR3 sequence is CTTAPLSSGRARKTQYF. The CDR3, as DNA: TGCACCACCGCCCCCCTCTCTAGCGGGAGGGCCCGAAAGACCCAGTACTTC. The V and J genes are TRBV1 and TRBJ2-5; the table's D call, TRBD2, was not checked against the DNA. TRBV1 is listed as a pseudogene. The CDR3 loop spans 17 amino acids.

Written as DNA, the CDR3 is TGCAGCGTTGAATCGAAAGGGACAGGGGCCTACAATGAGCAGTTCTTC. It specifies CSVESKGTGAYNEQFF. The chain recombines TRBV29-1 with TRBJ2-1, with 10 positions matching TRBD1. After removal of 2 bases from V and 2 bases from J, the junction contained 6 bases not matched to a gene. The CDR3 loop spans 16 amino acids. CDR1 and CDR2 (germline): SQVTM, ANQGSEA.

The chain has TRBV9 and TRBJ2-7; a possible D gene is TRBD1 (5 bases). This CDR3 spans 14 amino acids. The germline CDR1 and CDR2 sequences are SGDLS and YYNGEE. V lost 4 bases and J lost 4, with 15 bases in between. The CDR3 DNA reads TGTGCCAGCAGCCCTCCGGGCCCAGGGTACGAGCAGTACTTC. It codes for CASSPPGPGYEQYF.

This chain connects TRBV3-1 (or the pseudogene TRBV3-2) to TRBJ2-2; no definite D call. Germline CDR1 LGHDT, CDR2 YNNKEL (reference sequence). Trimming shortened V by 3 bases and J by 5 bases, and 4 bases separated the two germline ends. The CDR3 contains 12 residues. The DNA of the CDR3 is TGTGCCAGCAGCCACAGGACCGGGGAGCTGTTTTTT. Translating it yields CASSHRTGELFF.

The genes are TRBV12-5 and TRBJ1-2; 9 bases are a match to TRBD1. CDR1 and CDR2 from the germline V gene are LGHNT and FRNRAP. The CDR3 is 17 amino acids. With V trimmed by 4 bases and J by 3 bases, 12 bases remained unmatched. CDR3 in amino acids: CASGSPGSGQGYYGYTF. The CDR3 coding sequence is TGTGCTAGTGGTTCCCCTGGAAGCGGACAGGGGTACTATGGCTACACCTTC.

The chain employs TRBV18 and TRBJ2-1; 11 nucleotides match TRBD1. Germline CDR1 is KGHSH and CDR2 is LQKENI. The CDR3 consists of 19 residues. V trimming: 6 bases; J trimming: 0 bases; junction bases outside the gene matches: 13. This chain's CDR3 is CASSPVDRGHPSSYNEQFF. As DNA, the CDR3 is TGTGCCAGCTCCCCCGTGGACAGGGGGCATCCGAGCTCCTACAATGAGCAGTTCTTC.

The DNA of the CDR3 is TGCGCCAGCAGCTTGGTGGTAGCGGGGTTCACAGATACGCAGTATTTT. Residues: CASSLVVAGFTDTQYF. This chain uses TRBV5-1 with TRBJ2-3; 8 bases align to TRBD2. Trimming at V came to 0 bases and at J to 2 bases, leaving 5 bases not matched to a gene. This CDR3 contains 16 residues. Looked up from germline, CDR1 is SGHRS and CDR2 is YFSETQ.

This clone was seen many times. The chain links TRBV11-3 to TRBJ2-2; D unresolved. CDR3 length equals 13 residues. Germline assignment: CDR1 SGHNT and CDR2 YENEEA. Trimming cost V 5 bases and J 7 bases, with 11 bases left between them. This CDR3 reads CASSTIQSGELFF. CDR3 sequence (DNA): TGTGCCAGCAGCACCATACAGAGCGGGGAGCTGTTTTTT.

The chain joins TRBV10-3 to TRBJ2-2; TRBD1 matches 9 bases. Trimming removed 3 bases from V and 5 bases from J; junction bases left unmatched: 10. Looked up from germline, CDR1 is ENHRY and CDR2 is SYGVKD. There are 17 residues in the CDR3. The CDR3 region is CAISEGIQGAKTGELFF. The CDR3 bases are TGTGCCATCAGTGAAGGGATACAGGGGGCAAAAACCGGGGAGCTGTTTTTT.

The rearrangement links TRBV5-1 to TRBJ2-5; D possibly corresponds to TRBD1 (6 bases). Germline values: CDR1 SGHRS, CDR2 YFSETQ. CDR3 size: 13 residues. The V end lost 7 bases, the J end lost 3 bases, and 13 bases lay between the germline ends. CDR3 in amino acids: CASQAPGEETQYF. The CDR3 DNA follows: TGCGCCAGCCAGGCCCCAGGGGAAGAGACCCAGTACTTC.

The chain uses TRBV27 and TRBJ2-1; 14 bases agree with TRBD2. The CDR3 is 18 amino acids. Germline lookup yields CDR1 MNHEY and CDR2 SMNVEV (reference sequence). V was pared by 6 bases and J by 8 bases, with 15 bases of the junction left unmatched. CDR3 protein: CASSRLVGTSGRLDEQFF. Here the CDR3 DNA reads TGTGCCAGCAGCAGACTCGTCGGGACTAGCGGGAGACTCGATGAGCAGTTCTTC.

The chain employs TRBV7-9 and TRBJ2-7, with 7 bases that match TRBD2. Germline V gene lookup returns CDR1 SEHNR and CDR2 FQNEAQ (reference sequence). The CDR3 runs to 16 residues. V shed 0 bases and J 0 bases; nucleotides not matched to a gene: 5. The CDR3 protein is CASSLARGVSSYEQYF. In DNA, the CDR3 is TGTGCCAGCAGCTTAGCTCGGGGGGTTAGCTCCTACGAGCAGTACTTC.

The CDR3 region has the DNA TGTGCCAGCAGCCAAGGAGGACTGGGCGGAGAGACCCAGTACTTC. This codes for CASSQGGLGGETQYF. This chain uses TRBV4-2 with TRBJ2-5; D is perhaps TRBD2 (5 bases). The ends were cut back, 1 base at V and 4 bases at J, with 13 bases in the middle. Germline loops: CDR1 LGHNA, CDR2 YNFKEQ. This CDR3 contains 15 residues.

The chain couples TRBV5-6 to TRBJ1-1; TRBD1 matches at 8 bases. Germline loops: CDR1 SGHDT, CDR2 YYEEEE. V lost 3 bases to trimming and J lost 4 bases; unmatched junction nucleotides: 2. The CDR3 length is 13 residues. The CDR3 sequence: CASSSGQGTEAFF. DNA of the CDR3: TGTGCCAGCAGCTCCGGACAGGGCACTGAAGCTTTCTTT.

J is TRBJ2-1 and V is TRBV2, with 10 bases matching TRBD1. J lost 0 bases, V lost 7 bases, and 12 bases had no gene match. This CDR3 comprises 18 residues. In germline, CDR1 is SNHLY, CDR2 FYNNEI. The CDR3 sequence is CASTSGQGKVSSYNEQFF. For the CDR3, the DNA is TGTGCCAGCACATCGGGACAGGGGAAAGTAAGCTCCTACAATGAGCAGTTCTTC.

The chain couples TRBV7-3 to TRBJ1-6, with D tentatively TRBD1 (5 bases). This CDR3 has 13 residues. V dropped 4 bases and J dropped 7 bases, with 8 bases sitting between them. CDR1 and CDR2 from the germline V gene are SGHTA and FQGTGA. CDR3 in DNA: TGTGCCAGCAGCTCACAGGAAAATTCACCCCTCCACTTT. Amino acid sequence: CASSSQENSPLHF.

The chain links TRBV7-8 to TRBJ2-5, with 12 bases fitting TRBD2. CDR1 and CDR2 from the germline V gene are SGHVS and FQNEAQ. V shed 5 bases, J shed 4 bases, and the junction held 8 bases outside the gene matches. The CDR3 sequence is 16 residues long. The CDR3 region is CASSRTSGITPETQYF. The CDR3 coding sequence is TGTGCCAGCAGCAGGACTAGCGGGATCACCCCAGAGACCCAGTACTTC.

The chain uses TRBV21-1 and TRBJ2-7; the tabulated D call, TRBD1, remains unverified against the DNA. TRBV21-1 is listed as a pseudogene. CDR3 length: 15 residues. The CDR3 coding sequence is TGTGCCAGCAGACAGGGACAGGGGGCTTCCTACGAGCAGTACTTC. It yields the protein CASRQGQGASYEQYF.

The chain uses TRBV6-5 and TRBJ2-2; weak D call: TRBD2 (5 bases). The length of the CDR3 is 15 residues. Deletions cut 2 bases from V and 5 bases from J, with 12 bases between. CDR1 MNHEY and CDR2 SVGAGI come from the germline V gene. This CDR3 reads CASSYRSGGTGELFF. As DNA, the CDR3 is TGTGCCAGCAGTTACAGAAGCGGTGGGACCGGGGAGCTGTTTTTT.

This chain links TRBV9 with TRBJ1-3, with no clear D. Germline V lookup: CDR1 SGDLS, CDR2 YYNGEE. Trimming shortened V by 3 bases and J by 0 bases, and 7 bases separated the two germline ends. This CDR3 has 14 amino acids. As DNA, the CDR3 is TGTGCCAGCAGCGCCATTTCCTCTGGAAACACCATATATTTT. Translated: CASSAISSGNTIYF.

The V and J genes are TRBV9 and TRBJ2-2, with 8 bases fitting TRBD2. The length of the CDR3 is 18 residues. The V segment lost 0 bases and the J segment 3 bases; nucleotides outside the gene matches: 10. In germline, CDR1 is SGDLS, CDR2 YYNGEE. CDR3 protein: CASSVAQGAGVDTGELFF. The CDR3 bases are TGTGCCAGCAGCGTAGCTCAAGGAGCGGGAGTAGACACCGGGGAGCTGTTTTTT.

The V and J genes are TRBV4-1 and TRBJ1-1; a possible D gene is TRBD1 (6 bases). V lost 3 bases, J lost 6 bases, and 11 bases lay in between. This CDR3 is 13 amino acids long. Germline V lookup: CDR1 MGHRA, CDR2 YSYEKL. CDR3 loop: CASSQQKGAEAFF. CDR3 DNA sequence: TGCGCCAGCAGCCAGCAGAAGGGGGCTGAAGCTTTCTTT.

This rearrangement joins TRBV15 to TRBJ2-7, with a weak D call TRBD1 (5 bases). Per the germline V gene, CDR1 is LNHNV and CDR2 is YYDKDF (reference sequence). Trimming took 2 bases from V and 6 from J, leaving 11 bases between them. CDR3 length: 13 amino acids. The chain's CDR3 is CATSRLDSFEQYF. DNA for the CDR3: TGTGCCACCAGCAGACTTGACAGCTTCGAGCAGTACTTC.

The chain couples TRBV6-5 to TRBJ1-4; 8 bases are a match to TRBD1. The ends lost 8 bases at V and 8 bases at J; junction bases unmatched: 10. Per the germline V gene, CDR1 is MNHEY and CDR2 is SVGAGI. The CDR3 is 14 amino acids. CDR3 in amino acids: CASQTGEGNEKLFF. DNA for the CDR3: TGTGCCAGCCAGACAGGGGAAGGAAACGAAAAACTGTTTTTT.

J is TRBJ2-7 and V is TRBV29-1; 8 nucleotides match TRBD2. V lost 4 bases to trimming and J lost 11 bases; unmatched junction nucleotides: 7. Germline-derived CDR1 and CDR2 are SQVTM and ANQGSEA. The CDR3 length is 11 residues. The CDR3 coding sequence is TGCAGCGTTGCAGCGGGGGAAGGGGAGTACTTC. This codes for CSVAAGEGEYF.

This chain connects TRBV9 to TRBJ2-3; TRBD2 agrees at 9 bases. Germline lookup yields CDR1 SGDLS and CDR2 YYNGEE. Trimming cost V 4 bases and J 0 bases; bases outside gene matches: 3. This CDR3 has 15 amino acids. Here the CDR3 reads CASSSSGVSTDTQYF. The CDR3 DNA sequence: TGTGCCAGCAGCTCTAGCGGGGTTAGCACAGATACGCAGTATTTT. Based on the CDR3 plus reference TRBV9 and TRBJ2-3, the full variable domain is DSGVTQTPKHLITATGQRVTLRCSPRSGDLSVYWYQQSLDQGLQFLIQYYNGEERAKGNILERFSAQQFPDLHSELNLSSLELGDSALYFCASSSSGVSTDTQYFGPGTRLTVL.

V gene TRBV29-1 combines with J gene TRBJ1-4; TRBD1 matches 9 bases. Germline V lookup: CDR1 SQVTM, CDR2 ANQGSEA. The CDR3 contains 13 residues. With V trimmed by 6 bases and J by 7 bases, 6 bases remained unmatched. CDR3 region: CSVPGQGSEKLFF. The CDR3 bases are TGCAGCGTCCCGGGACAGGGAAGTGAAAAACTGTTTTTT.

The CDR3, as DNA: TGTGCCAGCAGTGAAAGTACGGGCAGGGGCGGGCACACTGAAGCTTTCTTT. Protein: CASSESTGRGGHTEAFF. The V and J genes are TRBV2 and TRBJ1-1, with a possible D match to TRBD1 (6 bases). The V and J ends lost 2 bases and 3 bases respectively, with 19 bases between them. The germline V gene has CDR1 SNHLY and CDR2 FYNNEI. The CDR3 runs 17 residues.

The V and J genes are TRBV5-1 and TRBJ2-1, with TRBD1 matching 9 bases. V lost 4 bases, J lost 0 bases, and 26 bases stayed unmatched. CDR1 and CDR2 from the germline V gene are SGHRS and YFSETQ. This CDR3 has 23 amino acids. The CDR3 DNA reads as TGCGCCAGCAGCACGAACCGGGACAGGGCCACATTTCATAGCGGTAGCTCCTACAATGAGCAGTTCTTC. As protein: CASSTNRDRATFHSGSSYNEQFF.

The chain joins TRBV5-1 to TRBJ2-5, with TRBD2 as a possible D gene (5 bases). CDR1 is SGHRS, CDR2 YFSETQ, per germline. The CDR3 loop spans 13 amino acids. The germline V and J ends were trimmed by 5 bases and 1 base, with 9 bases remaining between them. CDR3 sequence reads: CASSRGSQETQYF. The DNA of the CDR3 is TGCGCCAGCAGTAGAGGGTCCCAAGAGACCCAGTACTTC. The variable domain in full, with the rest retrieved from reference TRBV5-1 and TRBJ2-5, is KAGVTQTPRYLIKTRGQQVTLSCSPISGHRSVSWYQQTPGQGLQFLFEYFSETQRNKGNFPGRFSGRQFSNSRSEMNVSTLELGDSALYLCASSRGSQETQYFGPGTRLLVL.

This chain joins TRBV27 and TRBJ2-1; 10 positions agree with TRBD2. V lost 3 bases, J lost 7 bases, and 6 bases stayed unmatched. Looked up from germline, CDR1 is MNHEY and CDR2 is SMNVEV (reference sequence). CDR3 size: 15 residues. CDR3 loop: CASSFLAGVKNEQFF. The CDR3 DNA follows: TGTGCCAGCAGTTTTCTAGCGGGAGTGAAAAATGAGCAGTTCTTC.

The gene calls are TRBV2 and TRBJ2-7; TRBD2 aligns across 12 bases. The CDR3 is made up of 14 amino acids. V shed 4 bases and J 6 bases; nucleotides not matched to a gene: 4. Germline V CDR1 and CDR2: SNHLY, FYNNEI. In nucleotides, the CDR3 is TGTGCCAGCAGTGGACTAGCGGGAGTAGTCGAGCAGTACTTC. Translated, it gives CASSGLAGVVEQYF.